This passage covers 22 T cell receptor beta chains from one sample sequenced in a study of regulatory T cells in long-lasting Graves disease. Time point denoted: persistent/refractory GD, antithyroid drugs over 5 years with positive TRAb. PBMC RNA served as the TCR library source. Sequencing libraries for TCR beta were prepared with iRepertoire HTBI primers and Arm-PCR of CDR3 regions. MiXCR, applied by TCRdb to the multiplex PCR reads, yields one record per CDR3 protein. This sample carries 500,000 to 800,000 distinct CDR3 sequences, 25% to 30% of them seen once, and the ten largest clones take 42%. Sequenced here: peripheral blood mononuclear cells (PBMCs), sampled when the disease was refractory, from a patient treated with antithyroid drugs. These receptors all come from a female donor with Graves disease.

This chain uses TRBV18 with TRBJ2-5; D remains unclear. Germline CDR1 and CDR2: KGHSH and LQKENI. Deletions cut 3 bases from V and 2 bases from J, with 7 bases between. CDR3 length: 13 residues. CDR3 amino acids: CASSPATQETQYF. The CDR3 DNA is TGTGCCAGCTCACCTGCCACTCAAGAGACCCAGTACTTC. The full variable domain, in which reference TRBV18 and TRBJ2-5 provide the parts outside the CDR3, is NAGVMQNPRHLVRRRGQEARLRCSPMKGHSHVYWYRQLPEEGLKFMVYLQKENIIDESGMPKERFSAEFPKEGPSILRIQQVVRGDSAAYFCASSPATQETQYFGPGTRLLVL.

Comment on this clonotype: Compared with germline, one end of the junction differs, possibly owing to a read error. This sequence joins TRBV27 and TRBJ1-1, with D perhaps TRBD1 (5 bases). Germline values: CDR1 MNHEY, CDR2 SMNVEV (reference sequence). The CDR3 runs 13 residues. The CDR3, as DNA: TGCGCCAGCAGCCATGTGGGGGGAACTGAAGCTTTCTTT. It codes for CASSHVGGTEAFF.

This sequence joins TRBV5-4 and TRBJ2-2, with 9 nucleotides matching TRBD2. The CDR3 runs to 16 residues. The germline gives CDR1 SGHNT, CDR2 YYREEE (reference sequence). The ends lost 4 bases at V and 1 base at J; junction bases unmatched: 5. The CDR3 protein is CASSLSGSWNTGELFF. The CDR3 DNA follows: TGTGCCAGCAGCCTTAGCGGGAGCTGGAACACCGGGGAGCTGTTTTTT.

The chain recombines TRBV6-2 or TRBV6-3 with TRBJ1-5, with 12 bases that match TRBD1. The V and J ends lost 5 bases and 6 bases, in that order; junction bases with no gene match: 2. This CDR3 has 14 residues. Germline CDR1 and CDR2: MNHEY and SVGEGT. Here the CDR3 DNA reads TGTGCCAGCAGTAGGGACAGGGGGCGTCAGCCCCAGCATTTT. Translated: CASSRDRGRQPQHF.

This clonotype has at least ten counts. V is TRBV10-1 and J is TRBJ1-1; no clear D. Trimming shortened V by 2 bases and J by 0 bases, and 4 bases separated the two germline ends. The CDR3 sequence is 13 residues long. The germline V gene encodes CDR1 WNHNN and CDR2 SYGVQD (reference sequence). CDR3 sequence (DNA): TGCGCCAGCAGTGAGCTTTTGAACACTGAAGCTTTCTTT. Translation: CASSELLNTEAFF.

This chain uses TRBV28 with TRBJ1-1; D unresolved. This CDR3 has 15 residues. With 4 bases removed from V and 0 bases from J, the gap between germline ends came to 12 bases. In germline, CDR1 is MDHEN, CDR2 SYDVKM. CDR3 sequence: CASSSQARLNTEAFF. CDR3 nucleotide sequence: TGTGCCAGCAGTTCTCAGGCAAGGCTGAACACTGAAGCTTTCTTT.

This clonotype appeared many times. V is TRBV28 and J is TRBJ1-2, with 7 bases identical to TRBD1. V was clipped by 2 bases and J by 6 bases; unmatched bases: 9. The CDR3 sequence is 15 residues long. CDR1 is MDHEN and CDR2 is SYDVKM in the germline V gene. The CDR3 region has the DNA TGTGCCAGCAGTTTAGGGGCACAGGGGTTGGATGGCTACACCTTC. Protein product: CASSLGAQGLDGYTF.

The rearrangement joins TRBV29-1 to TRBJ1-2; TRBD1 is a possible D gene (5 bases). Germline V gene lookup returns CDR1 SQVTM and CDR2 ANQGSEA. The CDR3 consists of 12 residues. The V end lost 1 base, the J end lost 6 bases, and 9 bases lay between the germline ends. The CDR3 loop reads CSVEGQGDGYTF. The CDR3, as DNA: TGCAGCGTTGAAGGGCAGGGTGATGGCTACACCTTC. Supplemented by reference TRBV29-1 and TRBJ1-2, the full variable domain reads SAVISQKPSRDICQRGTSLTIQCQVDSQVTMMFWYRQQPGQSLTLIATANQGSEATYESGFVIDKFPISRPNLTFSTLTVSNMSPEDSSIYLCSVEGQGDGYTFGSGTRLTVV.

The chain uses TRBV10-3 and TRBJ1-1; possible D gene TRBD1, 6 bases. Looked up from germline, CDR1 is ENHRY and CDR2 is SYGVKD. Trimming cost V 5 bases and J 2 bases, with 9 bases left between them. CDR3 length: 13 amino acids. DNA of the CDR3: TGTGCCATCAGTCCGGGACACAACACTGAAGCTTTCTTT. Translation gives CAISPGHNTEAFF.

This clonotype was counted between two and nine times. For the CDR3, the DNA is TGTGCCAGCAGGACATTAGCGGGAGGTCGACCAGAGACCCAGTACTTC. It specifies CASRTLAGGRPETQYF. The rearrangement joins TRBV11-2 to TRBJ2-5; 10 nucleotides match TRBD2. This CDR3 is 16 amino acids long. V lost 6 bases to trimming and J lost 4 bases; unmatched junction nucleotides: 11. Looked up from germline, CDR1 is SGHAT and CDR2 is FQNNGV.

This chain joins TRBV6-2 or TRBV6-3 and TRBJ2-1, with D possibly being TRBD2 (6 bases). Trimming removed 2 bases at V and 4 bases at J, with 12 bases between. This CDR3 has 15 residues. Germline lookup yields CDR1 MNHEY and CDR2 SVGEGT. The CDR3 sequence: CASSYPAGPYNEQFF. The CDR3 region has the DNA TGTGCCAGCAGTTACCCGGCGGGGCCATACAATGAGCAGTTCTTC.

This clonotype was counted many times. This rearrangement joins TRBV12-3 or TRBV12-4 to TRBJ1-1, with no clear D. The V end lost 5 bases, the J end lost 4 bases, and 11 bases lay between the germline ends. The CDR3 sequence is 13 residues long. DNA of the CDR3: TGTGCCAGCAGTCAAAATCCCGGCACTGAAGCTTTCTTT. Its protein is CASSQNPGTEAFF.

The rearrangement joins TRBV28 to TRBJ2-5; D is possibly TRBD1 (6 bases). The germline CDR1 and CDR2 sequences are MDHEN and SYDVKM. The ends were cut back, 8 bases at V and 1 base at J, with 14 bases in the middle. CDR3 length: 14 residues. DNA of the CDR3: TGTGCCAGCGGGCCCCGGGACATCCAAGAGACCCAGTACTTC. This gives the protein CASGPRDIQETQYF.

This clonotype was observed a handful of times. The chain couples TRBV7-9 to TRBJ1-2, with 7 positions matching TRBD1. The CDR3 covers 13 residues. Germline V gene lookup returns CDR1 SEHNR and CDR2 FQNEAQ (reference sequence). Germline trimming cut 5 bases from V and 6 bases from J; bases unmatched to any gene: 6. CDR3 coding DNA: TGTGCCAGCAGCACCAGGGGGACGGATGGCTACACCTTC. Its protein is CASSTRGTDGYTF.

Only a few counts were recorded for this clonotype. The chain is built from TRBV12-3 or TRBV12-4 and TRBJ1-4; 8 nucleotides match TRBD1. J lost 0 bases, V lost 0 bases, and 3 bases had no gene match. CDR3 size: 17 residues. As DNA, the CDR3 is TGTGCCAGCAGTTTAGCTACAGGGGGATCAACTAATGAAAAACTGTTTTTT. It encodes CASSLATGGSTNEKLFF.

CDR3 sequence (DNA): TGCAGCGTTGCCGGGTCTTGGAATGAGCAGTTCTTC. This translates into CSVAGSWNEQFF. The rearrangement joins TRBV29-1 to TRBJ2-1; no firm D call. This CDR3 is 12 amino acids long. The ends were cut back, 4 bases at V and 7 bases at J, with 11 bases in the middle. Germline loops: CDR1 SQVTM, CDR2 ANQGSEA.

At least ten counts were recorded for this clonotype. The rearrangement joins TRBV2 to TRBJ1-1; D gene ambiguous. The CDR3 totals 13 residues. V shed 5 bases and J shed 3 bases, with 10 bases lying between them. The germline CDR1 and CDR2 sequences are SNHLY and FYNNEI. The CDR3 DNA reads TGTGCCAGCAGTTCCATAGGCGACACTGAAGCTTTCTTT. Amino acid sequence: CASSSIGDTEAFF.

This clonotype was detected only a few times. This sequence joins TRBV20-1 and TRBJ1-5; D is uncertain. Germline CDR1 reads DFQATT; CDR2 reads SNEGSKA (reference sequence). The CDR3 loop spans 13 amino acids. Trimming took off 6 bases at V and 0 bases at J, with 9 bases between the two ends. CDR3: CSASQHSNQPQHF. The CDR3 DNA reads as TGCAGTGCCAGTCAGCATAGCAATCAGCCCCAGCATTTT.

The V and J genes are TRBV29-1 and TRBJ2-2, with 9 bases lining up with TRBD1. The germline CDR1 and CDR2 sequences are SQVTM and ANQGSEA. CDR3 length: 14 amino acids. The V segment lost 3 bases and the J segment 8 bases; nucleotides outside the gene matches: 7. The CDR3 loop is CSVDLQGARGELFF. The CDR3 bases are TGCAGCGTTGACCTACAGGGGGCGCGGGGGGAGCTGTTTTTT.

This clonotype was observed a handful of times. The chain employs TRBV12-3 or TRBV12-4 and TRBJ1-2, with 9 positions matching TRBD1. The CDR3 has 16 residues. V lost 3 bases and J lost 7; bases outside the gene matches: 12. CDR3 sequence (DNA): TGTGCCAGCAGTTTCGTAGGGGACAGGGCTGCGGGTGGCTACACCTTC. Encoded protein: CASSFVGDRAAGGYTF.

The chain carries TRBV5-1 and TRBJ2-1; weak D call: TRBD1 (5 bases). V lost 0 bases and J lost 1, with 14 bases in between. CDR1 is SGHRS, CDR2 YFSETQ, per germline. This CDR3 contains 17 residues. The CDR3 reads CASSLGMSRASYNEQFF. CDR3 nucleotide sequence: TGCGCCAGCAGCTTGGGCATGTCCAGGGCTTCCTACAATGAGCAGTTCTTC.

For the CDR3, the DNA is TGTGCCAGCTCACGGGACAGTCCCAAGAACACTGAAGCTTTCTTT. Residues: CASSRDSPKNTEAFF. This sequence joins TRBV18 and TRBJ1-1, with 7 nucleotides matching TRBD1. V lost 4 bases and J lost 1; bases outside the gene matches: 6. Germline V gene data show CDR1 as KGHSH and CDR2 as LQKENI. There are 15 residues in the CDR3. The variable domain in full, with the rest retrieved from reference TRBV18 and TRBJ1-1, is NAGVMQNPRHLVRRRGQEARLRCSPMKGHSHVYWYRQLPEEGLKFMVYLQKENIIDESGMPKERFSAEFPKEGPSILRIQQVVRGDSAAYFCASSRDSPKNTEAFFGQGTRLTVV.